This entry lists 27 T cell receptor beta chains sequenced from one sample in a study of blood T cell repertoires in COVID-19. The data were produced by immunoSEQ multiplex PCR, yet TCRdb's version contains in-frame clones alone and is incomplete. Here the sample spans tens of thousands of clones, around nine tenths being singletons. Sample: peripheral blood. The origin of the receptors is a man in his sixties with active COVID-19.

The J gene is TRBJ2-2, the V gene TRBV6-6; 9 positions match TRBD2. Germline V gene data show CDR1 as MNHNY and CDR2 as SVGAGI (reference sequence). The CDR3 sequence is 17 residues long. V dropped 7 bases and J dropped 4; count of bases not matched to a gene: 13. The CDR3 loop reads CASNRLREGFGTGELFF. The CDR3 DNA follows: TGTGCCAGCAATCGTTTGCGGGAGGGCTTCGGCACCGGGGAGCTGTTTTTT.

This chain links TRBV6-2 or TRBV6-3 with TRBJ2-1, with 8 bases aligning to TRBD2. This CDR3 contains 17 residues. The germline V gene has CDR1 MNHEY and CDR2 SVGEGT. With 5 bases clipped from V and 9 bases from J, the junction kept 18 bases outside the gene matches. The CDR3 DNA reads TGTGCCAGCAGTGATCCCGGGACTAGGAAAGGGAGGGGTGAGCAGTTCTTC. It codes for CASSDPGTRKGRGEQFF.

The rearrangement uses TRBV19 and TRBJ2-2; TRBD2 matches at 9 bases. The CDR3 is 15 amino acids. After removal of 7 bases from V and 3 bases from J, the junction contained 6 bases not matched to a gene. Germline-derived CDR1 and CDR2 are LNHDA and SQIVND (reference sequence). The CDR3 loop is CASNHVAGDTGELFF. CDR3 sequence (DNA): TGTGCCAGTAACCATGTAGCGGGAGACACCGGGGAGCTGTTTTTT.

This rearrangement joins TRBV4-1 to TRBJ2-1; TRBD2 agrees at 8 bases. The V gene's germline CDR1 is MGHRA and CDR2 YSYEKL. The CDR3 covers 15 residues. V gave up 0 bases and J gave up 3 bases; unmatched junction bases: 1. The CDR3, as DNA: TGCGCCAGCAGCCAAGAAAGCGGGAGCTACAATGAGCAGTTCTTC. This gives the protein CASSQESGSYNEQFF.

The chain carries TRBV29-1 and TRBJ1-1; maybe TRBD1 (6 bases). The V gene's germline CDR1 is SQVTM and CDR2 ANQGSEA. The V gene lost 6 bases and the J gene lost 5 bases, with 16 bases spanning the gap. The length of the CDR3 is 13 residues. In DNA, the CDR3 is TGCAGCGTCCTGGGACAATTGACGACTGAAGCTTTCTTT. Translating it yields CSVLGQLTTEAFF.

V and J are TRBV20-1 and TRBJ2-1; 11 bases map to TRBD2. There are 14 residues in the CDR3. Germline trimming cut 3 bases from V and 2 bases from J; bases unmatched to any gene: 0. Germline V CDR1 and CDR2: DFQATT, SNEGSKA (reference sequence). The chain's CDR3 is CSASSGRAYNEQFF. CDR3 DNA sequence: TGCAGTGCTAGTAGCGGGAGGGCCTACAATGAGCAGTTCTTC.

The chain carries TRBV7-9 and TRBJ2-2; 8 bases match TRBD1. J lost 1 base, V lost 6 bases, and 7 bases had no gene match. The CDR3 has 16 residues. Germline V gives CDR1 SEHNR, CDR2 FQNEAQ (reference sequence). The CDR3, as DNA: TGTGCCAGCAGTCGGCCCGGGACAGGGAACACCGGGGAGCTGTTTTTT. Translated: CASSRPGTGNTGELFF.

Only one count was recorded for this clone. The chain combines TRBV11-2 with TRBJ2-3; 12 bases are shared with TRBD2. J was trimmed by 4 bases and V by 3 bases; bases with no gene match: 5. Germline loops: CDR1 SGHAT, CDR2 FQNNGV. The CDR3 loop spans 16 amino acids. The CDR3 nucleotides read TGTGCCAGCAGCTTCGTACTAGCGGGAGGCCCAGATACGCAGTATTTT. Its protein product is CASSFVLAGGPDTQYF.

This clone was recorded once. The CDR3, as DNA: TGTGCCAGCAGCCCATCGACAGGGGTAGGGACCCAGTACTTC. Translation gives CASSPSTGVGTQYF. V gene TRBV9 combines with J gene TRBJ2-5; 8 nucleotides line up with TRBD1. Germline-derived CDR1 and CDR2 are SGDLS and YYNGEE. The CDR3 is made up of 14 amino acids. Trimming took 4 bases from V and 7 from J; bases not matched to a gene: 9.

V usage is TRBV5-1 and J usage is TRBJ1-3, with TRBD1 matching 7 bases. J lost 0 bases, V lost 0 bases, and 6 bases had no gene match. Germline V lookup: CDR1 SGHRS, CDR2 YFSETQ. The CDR3 covers 17 residues. The CDR3 nucleotides read TGCGCCAGCAGCTTGGCGCAGGGGGAAAGCTCTGGAAACACCATATATTTT. It is translated as CASSLAQGESSGNTIYF.

The gene calls are TRBV4-1 and TRBJ1-1; 11 bases align to TRBD1. Losses at the gene ends were 3 bases for V and 5 bases for J; bases not matched to a gene: 8. The CDR3 covers 16 residues. From germline, CDR1 is MGHRA and CDR2 YSYEKL. CDR3 sequence reads: CASSHTRDRGITEAFF. The CDR3 DNA is TGCGCCAGCAGCCATACAAGGGACAGGGGGATTACTGAAGCTTTCTTT.

This clone was seen just once. V and J are TRBV29-1 and TRBJ2-3, with TRBD2 as a possible D gene (7 bases). The CDR3 loop spans 16 amino acids. Germline V gene data show CDR1 as SQVTM and CDR2 as ANQGSEA. V was pared by 3 bases and J by 1 base, with 17 bases between. CDR3: CSVDGRGGGRTDTQYF. DNA of the CDR3: TGCAGCGTTGATGGGAGGGGGGGCGGTCGCACAGATACGCAGTATTTT.

The V call is TRBV5-6, the J call TRBJ1-5; D remains unclear. Trimming removed 3 bases at V and 3 bases at J, with 13 bases between. Germline V gene data show CDR1 as SGHDT and CDR2 as YYEEEE. The CDR3 spans 15 residues. The CDR3 is CASSYRQHLNQPQHF. In nucleotides, the CDR3 is TGTGCCAGCAGCTACCGACAACACCTCAATCAGCCCCAGCATTTT.

This chain links TRBV2 with TRBJ1-2; 8 bases match TRBD1. V lost 10 bases to trimming and J lost 4 bases; unmatched junction nucleotides: 5. The germline V gene encodes CDR1 SNHLY and CDR2 FYNNEI. This CDR3 has 12 amino acids. CDR3 sequence reads: CATDRGGYGYTF. In nucleotides, the CDR3 is TGTGCCACAGACAGGGGTGGCTATGGCTACACCTTC.

The rearrangement joins TRBV6-5 to TRBJ2-1, with 8 bases that match TRBD2. Trimming removed 6 bases from V and 2 bases from J; junction bases left unmatched: 6. The CDR3 is 15 residues long. CDR1 and CDR2 (germline): MNHEY, SVGAGI. Here the CDR3 reads CASRLAGSAYNEQFF. DNA of the CDR3: TGTGCCAGCAGGTTAGCGGGATCTGCCTACAATGAGCAGTTCTTC.

Points on this clone: Other DNA sequences from this sample encode an identical CDR3 as well. The chain links TRBV5-1 to TRBJ2-7; D might be TRBD2 (6 bases). The ends were cut back, 3 bases at V and 0 bases at J, with 10 bases in the middle. The CDR3 is 14 residues long. Germline V gene data show CDR1 as SGHRS and CDR2 as YFSETQ. As DNA, the CDR3 is TGCGCCAGCAGCTCCGGGACTGGCTCCTACGAGCAGTACTTC. As protein: CASSSGTGSYEQYF.

This chain links TRBV28 with TRBJ1-2; 7 positions match TRBD1. The CDR3 sequence is 13 residues long. CDR1 MDHEN and CDR2 SYDVKM come from the germline V gene. V shed 6 bases and J 7 bases; nucleotides not matched to a gene: 8. The CDR3 coding sequence is TGTGCCAGCAGAGAAAACAGGGGAGGTGGCTACACCTTC. Protein sequence: CASRENRGGGYTF.

The chain joins TRBV7-2 to TRBJ2-1; no clear D gene. Germline V gene data show CDR1 as SGHTA and CDR2 as FQGNSA. The V gene lost 1 base and the J gene lost 9 bases, with 19 bases spanning the gap. The CDR3 runs to 16 residues. The CDR3 DNA sequence: TGTGCCAGCAGCTTAGATTCTTCCGGTGGAGTTCCTGAGCAGTTCTTC. Encoded protein: CASSLDSSGGVPEQFF. The whole variable domain, remainder taken from reference TRBV7-2 and TRBJ2-1, is GAGVSQSPSNKVTEKGKDVELRCDPISGHTALYWYRQSLGQGLEFLIYFQGNSAPDKSGLPSDRFSAERTGGSVSTLTIQRTQQEDSAVYLCASSLDSSGGVPEQFFGPGTRLTVL.

This clone was observed a handful of times. The rearrangement links TRBV27 to TRBJ2-1; perhaps TRBD2 as D (5 bases). Trimming removed 2 bases at V and 0 bases at J, with 14 bases between. The CDR3 runs 17 residues. Germline V CDR1 and CDR2: MNHEY, SMNVEV (reference sequence). The CDR3 bases are TGTGCCAGCAGTTTAAGTCGTGGGAGCCGCTCCTACAATGAGCAGTTCTTC. Translating it yields CASSLSRGSRSYNEQFF.

CDR3 DNA: TGTGCCAGCAGTGAAAGGGGTAGGGATGAAAAACTGTTTTTT. Amino acid sequence: CASSERGRDEKLFF. The chain joins TRBV6-1 to TRBJ1-4; maybe TRBD1 (5 bases). Germline V gene lookup returns CDR1 MNHNS and CDR2 SASEGT. With 2 bases removed from V and 6 bases from J, the gap between germline ends came to 10 bases. The CDR3 spans 14 residues.

This clone appeared a single time. The chain recombines TRBV4-2 with TRBJ2-1; 7 bases agree with TRBD1. CDR3 size: 15 residues. Trimming removed 0 bases from V and 8 bases from J; junction bases left unmatched: 7. CDR1 and CDR2 from the germline V gene are LGHNA and YNFKEQ. The CDR3 loop is CASSQEDRTYHEQFF. As DNA, the CDR3 is TGTGCCAGCAGCCAAGAGGACAGGACGTACCATGAGCAGTTCTTC.

The chain couples TRBV11-3 to TRBJ2-2, with 14 nucleotides matching TRBD2. Germline V CDR1 and CDR2: SGHNT, YENEEA. Unmatched junction bases numbered 3, after V lost 5 bases and J lost 4 bases. This CDR3 contains 16 residues. The CDR3 protein is CASSPGTSGSTGELFF. CDR3 DNA sequence: TGTGCCAGCAGCCCAGGGACTAGCGGGAGCACCGGGGAGCTGTTTTTT.

V gene TRBV15 combines with J gene TRBJ2-7; D is possibly TRBD2 (6 bases). Germline V gives CDR1 LNHNV, CDR2 YYDKDF (reference sequence). The CDR3 has 14 residues. Trimming took 0 bases from V and 3 from J, leaving 9 bases between them. This chain's CDR3 is CATSRETSNYEQYF. CDR3 nucleotide sequence: TGTGCCACCAGCAGAGAAACTAGCAACTACGAGCAGTACTTC.

Worth noting for this clone: One end of the junction does not line up with germline, which may come from a read error. The chain combines TRBV13 with TRBJ2-3; the match to TRBD2 covers 8 bases. The germline V gene encodes CDR1 PRHDT and CDR2 FYEKMQ (reference sequence). CDR3 size: 15 residues. This chain's CDR3 is CASSRLASGTDTQYF. Written as DNA, the CDR3 is TGTGCCAGCAGCCGACTAGCGAGTGGCACGGATACGCAGTATTTT.

The chain carries TRBV25-1 and TRBJ1-2, with D maybe TRBD1 (6 bases). Germline assignment: CDR1 MGHDK and CDR2 SYGVNS. V lost 7 bases, J lost 8 bases, and 14 bases lay in between. The CDR3 length is 12 residues. DNA for the CDR3: TGTGCCAGCACTATTCCAGGGGAAGGCTACACCTTC. Protein product: CASTIPGEGYTF.

The CDR3 nucleotides are TGTGCCAGCAGCCTAACTCAGGGTACCCTTAATGAAAAACTGTTTTTT. Its protein product is CASSLTQGTLNEKLFF. The chain carries TRBV7-9 and TRBJ1-4; D is possibly TRBD1 (5 bases). V was pared by 5 bases and J by 4 bases, with 17 bases between. Germline CDR1 SEHNR, CDR2 FQNEAQ (reference sequence). The CDR3 runs 16 residues.

This clone has just one count. The genes are TRBV19 and TRBJ1-2, with 10 bases aligning to TRBD1. This CDR3 contains 15 residues. Trimming at V came to 3 bases and at J to 3 bases, leaving 4 bases not matched to a gene. The V gene's germline CDR1 is LNHDA and CDR2 SQIVND (reference sequence). As DNA, the CDR3 is TGTGCCAGTAGTATCTCCGGGACAGGGGACTATGGCTACACCTTC. Its translation is CASSISGTGDYGYTF.